These 3 T cell receptor beta chains share one sample of origin, sequenced in a study of shared clonotypes between healthy human individuals. The naive CD8 fraction comprised CD45RO-negative cells positively selected for CCR7 and excluded terminally differentiated effector memory CD45RA+ cells. Libraries were prepared by immunoSEQ multiplex PCR; TCRdb keeps only in-frame clonotypes and omits some of them. The sample has about 590,000 clones; roughly 96% are singletons. What was sequenced was naive CD8+ T cells sorted from blood. These receptors all come from a woman in her 30s in good health.

Notes on this clone: Other nucleotide sequences from this sample produce the same CDR3. The chain employs TRBV9 and TRBJ2-3; 9 bases fit TRBD2. The V segment lost 0 bases and the J segment 3 bases; nucleotides outside the gene matches: 2. This CDR3 comprises 15 residues. CDR1 is SGDLS, CDR2 YYNGEE, per germline. CDR3 sequence: CASSVVGLATDTQYF. The CDR3 bases are TGTGCCAGCAGCGTAGTGGGACTAGCAACAGATACGCAGTATTTT.

This chain links TRBV7-2 with TRBJ2-1; 13 nucleotides line up with TRBD2. The CDR3 has 16 residues. Trimming removed 7 bases from V and 8 bases from J; junction bases left unmatched: 11. Looked up from germline, CDR1 is SGHTA and CDR2 is FQGNSA. The CDR3 here is CASTKLAGGPQDEQFF. In DNA form, the CDR3 reads TGTGCCAGCACCAAACTAGCGGGAGGGCCTCAGGATGAGCAGTTCTTC.

The V and J genes are TRBV27 and TRBJ2-3; 7 bases fit TRBD2. Germline V gives CDR1 MNHEY, CDR2 SMNVEV (reference sequence). V was pared by 5 bases and J by 2 bases, with 4 bases of the junction left unmatched. The CDR3 is 14 residues long. This CDR3 is CASSPGRYTDTQYF. CDR3 coding DNA: TGTGCCAGCAGTCCCGGGAGGTACACAGATACGCAGTATTTT.